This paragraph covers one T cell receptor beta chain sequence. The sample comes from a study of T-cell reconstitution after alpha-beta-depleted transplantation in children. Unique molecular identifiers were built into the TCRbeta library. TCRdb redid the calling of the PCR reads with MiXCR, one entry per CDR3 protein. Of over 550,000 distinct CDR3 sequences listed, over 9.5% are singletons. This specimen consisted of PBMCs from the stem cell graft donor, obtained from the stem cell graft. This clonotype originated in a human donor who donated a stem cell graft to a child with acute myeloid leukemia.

CDR3 DNA: TGTGCCAGTAGTGATGGCCTGGGGTTTAGCACTGAAGCTTTCTTT. It translates to CASSDGLGFSTEAFF. The chain links TRBV19 to TRBJ1-1; D gene uncertain. V lost 5 bases and J lost 4, with 17 bases in between. The germline CDR1 and CDR2 sequences are LNHDA and SQIVND (reference sequence). The CDR3 runs 15 residues.